A single sample gave rise to the 15 T cell receptor beta chains below, sequenced in a study of T cells in Graves' hyperthyroidism and ophthalmopathy. TCR beta CDR3 region amplification was performed from RNA transcripts. A first-round RT-PCR of the TCR CDR3 used the HTBI primer set. Each CDR3 protein gets one entry after TCRdb re-called the multiplex PCR reads with MiXCR. The sample has about 250,000 distinct CDR3 sequences, approximately 23% seen once. Sequencing used blood. These TCRs come from a woman in her forties with Graves' ophthalmopathy.

Many counts were recorded for this clonotype. The chain combines TRBV27 with TRBJ2-5; D not certain. CDR1 and CDR2 (germline): MNHEY, SMNVEV (reference sequence). Trimming stripped 6 bases from V and 7 bases from J, with 9 bases between. This CDR3 comprises 11 residues. The CDR3 protein is CASSPARTQYF. The DNA of the CDR3 is TGTGCCAGCAGCCCTGCGAGGACCCAGTACTTC.

This clonotype was counted at least ten times. The rearrangement joins TRBV5-1 to TRBJ1-6; 7 nucleotides agree with TRBD1. This CDR3 has 16 residues. The J segment lost 11 bases and the V segment lost 0 bases, leaving 11 bases of the junction unmatched. The germline gives CDR1 SGHRS, CDR2 YFSETQ. CDR3 coding DNA: TGCGCCAGCAGCTTGGCCGGACAGGCGGATTTTACACCCCTCCACTTT. This codes for CASSLAGQADFTPLHF.

This clonotype was counted many times. The genes are TRBV6-5 and TRBJ2-5; 8 nucleotides align to TRBD2. CDR3 length: 15 amino acids. The germline gives CDR1 MNHEY, CDR2 SVGAGI. V shed 0 bases and J 3 bases; nucleotides not matched to a gene: 3. The CDR3 here is CASSYSAGVKETQYF. CDR3 sequence (DNA): TGTGCCAGCAGTTACTCAGCGGGAGTTAAAGAGACCCAGTACTTC.

This clonotype was counted ten times or more. The chain recombines TRBV9 with TRBJ2-7; 8 bases map to TRBD2. CDR3 size: 17 residues. CDR1 and CDR2 from the germline V gene are SGDLS and YYNGEE. The ends lost 0 bases at V and 2 bases at J; junction bases unmatched: 10. DNA of the CDR3: TGTGCCAGCAGCGTAGTGATAGCGGGATTGTCAACCTACGAGCAGTACTTC. As protein: CASSVVIAGLSTYEQYF.

This clonotype was detected many times. This chain joins TRBV2 and TRBJ2-7; D call uncertain. This CDR3 region has 12 residues. Trimming cost V 1 base and J 4 bases, with 5 bases left between them. CDR1 and CDR2 (germline): SNHLY, FYNNEI. The CDR3 protein is CASSEDQYEQYF. The CDR3 nucleotides are TGTGCCAGCAGTGAAGACCAGTACGAGCAGTACTTC.

In this sample, this clonotype turned up many times. V is TRBV18 and J is TRBJ1-1, with unresolved D. CDR3 length equals 15 residues. CDR1 KGHSH and CDR2 LQKENI come from the germline V gene. Between the trimmed V and J ends, which lost 0 bases and 2 bases, there was a span of 10 bases. CDR3 protein: CASSPPLRGNTEAFF. The CDR3, as DNA: TGTGCCAGCTCACCACCTCTTCGGGGAAACACTGAAGCTTTCTTT.

This clonotype was detected ten times or more. The chain links TRBV4-1 to TRBJ2-5; 11 bases are shared with TRBD2. Per the germline V gene, CDR1 is MGHRA and CDR2 is YSYEKL. The trim removed 5 bases at V and 0 bases at J, leaving 5 bases unmatched. This CDR3 is built from 16 residues. The CDR3 DNA sequence: TGCGCCAGCAGCTCCCGACTAGCGGGGTACCAAGAGACCCAGTACTTC. It is translated as CASSSRLAGYQETQYF.

This clonotype has a count of ten or more. The chain links TRBV6-5 to TRBJ1-3, with 7 bases identical to TRBD1. V dropped 8 bases and J dropped 2; count of bases not matched to a gene: 6. Germline CDR1 reads MNHEY; CDR2 reads SVGAGI. The CDR3 has 14 amino acids. Here the CDR3 reads CASRQGSAGNTIYF. The CDR3, as DNA: TGTGCCAGCCGACAGGGTTCAGCTGGAAACACCATATATTTT.

At least ten counts were recorded for this clonotype. This sequence joins TRBV6-5 and TRBJ2-5; 11 nucleotides match TRBD2. Per germline, CDR1 MNHEY and CDR2 SVGAGI. The CDR3 contains 15 residues. J lost 6 bases, V lost 8 bases, and 11 bases had no gene match. CDR3 amino acids: CASQGIAGGPQTQYF. The CDR3 nucleotides read TGTGCCAGCCAAGGGATAGCGGGAGGGCCACAGACCCAGTACTTC.

This clonotype occurred a few times. This chain connects TRBV9 to TRBJ1-6; 10 bases line up with TRBD1. CDR3 length: 16 residues. The ends lost 0 bases at V and 6 bases at J; junction bases unmatched: 3. CDR1 and CDR2 from the germline V gene are SGDLS and YYNGEE. Written as DNA, the CDR3 is TGTGCCAGCAGCGTAGAAGGGACAGGGGCTAATTCACCCCTCCACTTT. This gives the protein CASSVEGTGANSPLHF. Filled out from reference TRBV9 and TRBJ1-6, the complete variable domain reads DSGVTQTPKHLITATGQRVTLRCSPRSGDLSVYWYQQSLDQGLQFLIQYYNGEERAKGNILERFSAQQFPDLHSELNLSSLELGDSALYFCASSVEGTGANSPLHFGNGTRLTVT.

This clonotype showed up many times. The chain combines TRBV28 with TRBJ1-1; D unresolved. The V gene's germline CDR1 is MDHEN and CDR2 SYDVKM. The CDR3 is made up of 15 amino acids. Trimming shortened V by 7 bases and J by 2 bases, and 17 bases separated the two germline ends. The CDR3 sequence: CASKSHIVRNTEAFF. The CDR3, as DNA: TGTGCCAGCAAATCACACATAGTGAGAAACACTGAAGCTTTCTTT. Combining the CDR3 with reference TRBV28 and TRBJ1-1 gives the whole variable domain DVKVTQSSRYLVKRTGEKVFLECVQDMDHENMFWYRQDPGLGLRLIYFSYDVKMKEKGDIPEGYSVSREKKERFSLILESASTNQTSMYLCASKSHIVRNTEAFFGQGTRLTVV.

This clonotype was observed at least ten times. The V and J genes are TRBV14 and TRBJ2-7; possible D gene TRBD1, 6 bases. The ends were cut back, 4 bases at V and 3 bases at J, with 13 bases in the middle. Germline V gene data show CDR1 as SGHDN and CDR2 as FVKESK. This CDR3 is 14 amino acids long. CDR3 sequence (DNA): TGTGCCAGCAGCCCCTCTGACAGGCTCTACGAGCAGTACTTC. The encoded protein is CASSPSDRLYEQYF. Filled out from reference TRBV14 and TRBJ2-7, the complete variable domain reads EAGVTQFPSHSVIEKGQTVTLRCDPISGHDNLYWYRRVMGKEIKFLLHFVKESKQDESGMPNNRFLAERTGGTYSTLKVQPAELEDSGVYFCASSPSDRLYEQYFGPGTRLTVT.

This chain's CDR3 is CASSVRGMNTEAFF. The CDR3 DNA follows: TGTGCCAGCAGTGTCAGGGGTATGAACACTGAAGCTTTCTTT. The chain is built from TRBV12-3 or TRBV12-4 and TRBJ1-1, with a possible D match to TRBD1 (6 bases). The length of the CDR3 is 14 residues. Trimming left V 5 bases short and J 0 bases short, with 10 bases between.

This rearrangement joins TRBV10-3 to TRBJ1-1; D gene ambiguous. Trimming removed 3 bases from V and 7 bases from J, with 12 bases in between. The germline CDR1 and CDR2 sequences are ENHRY and SYGVKD. The CDR3 is made up of 13 amino acids. The CDR3 is CAISDPDRGEAFF. The CDR3 nucleotides read TGTGCCATCAGTGACCCGGATCGAGGTGAAGCTTTCTTT.

This clonotype has ten or more counts. The CDR3 DNA sequence: TGTGCCAGCAGGAGGGGCAGGCTAAACACCGGGGAGCTGTTTTTT. As protein: CASRRGRLNTGELFF. The chain links TRBV6-5 to TRBJ2-2; D might be TRBD1 or TRBD2, each matching 5 bases. The CDR3 extends over 15 amino acids. Deletions cut 6 bases from V and 2 bases from J, with 13 bases between. Germline V gene sequence: CDR1 MNHEY, CDR2 SVGAGI.